The clone carrying this T cell receptor beta chain occurred once. The antigen is undetermined. Profiled with immunoSEQ multiplex PCR; TCRdb holds only in-frame clones, not every one. Of under 200,000 clones listed, approximately 90% are singletons. The CDR3 runs 16 residues. V gave up 3 bases and J gave up 3 bases; unmatched junction bases: 6. Germline lookup yields CDR1 KGHDR and CDR2 SFDVKD. This sample is part of a study of T cell responses to AZD1222 COVID-19 vaccine. Study-wide points: Of the AZD1222 recipients, only 5 to 7 were seropositive at baseline. White British donors predominated, females outnumbered males, and clonal diversity was possibly underestimated.

The sample in question was peripheral blood, obtained on day 0 of AZD1222 vaccination. The chain recombines TRBV24-1 with TRBJ2-1; 8 positions agree with TRBD2. This sequence originates from an adult in good health. CDR3 nucleotides: TGTGCCACCAGTGATAATAGCGGGAACGTCTACAATGAGCAGTTCTTC. It specifies CATSDNSGNVYNEQFF.